The 32 T cell receptor beta chains in this list originate from one sample, sequenced in a study of blood T cell repertoires in COVID-19. Measured with immunoSEQ multiplex PCR; TCRdb has only the in-frame clones, and not every one. The sample has 35,000 to 45,000 clones, approximately 86% seen once. Sequences were obtained from peripheral blood. The source of these receptors is a human donor in a cohort sampled during active COVID-19.

This clone is a singleton in its sample. This rearrangement joins TRBV5-1 to TRBJ2-4; 9 nucleotides align to TRBD2. The CDR3 totals 18 residues. V lost 3 bases to trimming and J lost 2 bases; unmatched junction nucleotides: 12. Per the germline V gene, CDR1 is SGHRS and CDR2 is YFSETQ. CDR3 protein: CASSYEAGGRFPKNIQYF. The CDR3 nucleotides are TGCGCCAGCAGCTACGAGGCGGGGGGGCGATTCCCCAAAAACATTCAGTACTTC.

The gene calls are TRBV4-2 and TRBJ2-1; TRBD1 matches 7 bases. V trimming: 1 base; J trimming: 8 bases; junction bases outside the gene matches: 8. Germline V gene data show CDR1 as LGHNA and CDR2 as YNFKEQ. The CDR3 has 15 residues. The CDR3 DNA follows: TGTGCCAGCAGCCAAGGACAGGGAAGGGTTGATGAGCAGTTCTTC. As protein: CASSQGQGRVDEQFF.

This chain links TRBV11-1 with TRBJ1-1; D may be TRBD1 (5 bases). CDR1 and CDR2 from the germline V gene are SGHAT and FQDESV (reference sequence). This CDR3 is built from 12 residues. Trimming stripped 2 bases from V and 8 bases from J, with 9 bases between. The CDR3 loop reads CASSLRQYEAFF. The CDR3 nucleotides read TGTGCCAGCAGCTTAAGACAGTACGAAGCTTTCTTT.

A single count supports this clone. This sequence joins TRBV5-6 and TRBJ1-4; D ambiguous. CDR1 and CDR2 (germline): SGHDT, YYEEEE. The CDR3 covers 15 residues. Trimming took 2 bases from V and 4 from J, leaving 12 bases between them. The CDR3 bases are TGTGCCAGCAGCTTACGTTTGGGCTATAATGAAAAACTGTTTTTT. Protein: CASSLRLGYNEKLFF.

The V call is TRBV4-2, the J call TRBJ1-2, with 8 nucleotides matching TRBD1. Germline trimming cut 4 bases from V and 3 bases from J; bases unmatched to any gene: 7. Per the germline V gene, CDR1 is LGHNA and CDR2 is YNFKEQ. This CDR3 is built from 15 residues. The CDR3: CASSPLKDRDYGYTF. DNA of the CDR3: TGTGCCAGCAGCCCATTAAAGGACAGGGACTATGGCTACACCTTC.

This clone was observed a handful of times. The chain couples TRBV15 to TRBJ1-2; D gene uncertain. The V end was cut by 0 bases, the J end by 8 bases, with 13 bases between. The CDR3 runs 14 residues. Germline V lookup: CDR1 LNHNV, CDR2 YYDKDF (reference sequence). Written as DNA, the CDR3 is TGTGCCACCAGCAGAGATCACCAGTTTTTGGGCTACACCTTC. It translates to CATSRDHQFLGYTF.

This clone was detected only once. This rearrangement joins TRBV27 to TRBJ1-1; possibly TRBD1 for D (5 bases). Looked up from germline, CDR1 is MNHEY and CDR2 is SMNVEV (reference sequence). The ends were cut back, 8 bases at V and 2 bases at J, with 21 bases in the middle. This CDR3 spans 16 amino acids. CDR3 residues: CASFPRGTNLNTEAFF. The DNA of the CDR3 is TGTGCCAGCTTCCCACGGGGGACTAACCTAAACACTGAAGCTTTCTTT.

The CDR3 is CASSLEARATDTQYF. CDR3 bases: TGTGCCAGCAGCTTAGAGGCGAGGGCCACAGATACGCAGTATTTT. The genes are TRBV11-3 and TRBJ2-3; the D gene is possibly TRBD2 (5 bases). V was trimmed by 0 bases and J by 2 bases, leaving 9 bases between them. The CDR3 is 15 amino acids. The germline CDR1 and CDR2 sequences are SGHNT and YENEEA. The full variable domain, with the rest looked up from reference TRBV11-3 and TRBJ2-3, is EAGVVQSPRYKIIEKKQPVAFWCNPISGHNTLYWYLQNLGQGPELLIRYENEEAVDDSQLPKDRFSAERLKGVDSTLKIQPAELGDSAVYLCASSLEARATDTQYFGPGTRLTVL.

The chain's CDR3 is CAWSRGGNSNQPQHF. Written as DNA, the CDR3 is TGTGCCTGGAGTAGGGGAGGTAATAGCAATCAGCCCCAGCATTTT. V is TRBV30 and J is TRBJ1-5, with D possibly being TRBD1 (5 bases). Trimming removed 2 bases from V and 0 bases from J, with 11 bases in between. The CDR3 is 15 residues long. CDR1 is GTSNPN, CDR2 SVGIG, per germline (reference sequence).

The chain employs TRBV7-2 and TRBJ1-4; 9 nucleotides align to TRBD1. The CDR3 totals 16 residues. Trimming removed 3 bases from V and 5 bases from J; junction bases left unmatched: 7. Per the germline V gene, CDR1 is SGHTA and CDR2 is FQGNSA. CDR3 DNA: TGTGCCAGCAGCTTTACTTGGACAGGGGAAAATGAAAAACTGTTTTTT. Its protein product is CASSFTWTGENEKLFF.

V usage is TRBV6-1 and J usage is TRBJ1-6; D unclear. Germline V gene lookup returns CDR1 MNHNS and CDR2 SASEGT. The CDR3 spans 15 residues. The V gene lost 1 base and the J gene lost 9 bases, with 13 bases spanning the gap. DNA for the CDR3: TGTGCCAGCAGTGAAGATGCGGCTTCTGGTTCACCCCTCCACTTT. Amino acid sequence: CASSEDAASGSPLHF.

V gene TRBV5-5 combines with J gene TRBJ2-4; 9 bases are shared with TRBD1. CDR3 length: 18 amino acids. The germline gives CDR1 SGHKS, CDR2 YYEKEE (reference sequence). V lost 3 bases to trimming and J lost 0 bases; unmatched junction nucleotides: 10. CDR3 amino acids: CASSSGQGTAIAKNIQYF. CDR3 sequence (DNA): TGTGCCAGCAGCTCGGGACAGGGAACGGCAATAGCCAAAAACATTCAGTACTTC.

This clone was detected only once. The J gene is TRBJ2-4, the V gene TRBV7-8, with D possibly being TRBD2 (6 bases). Germline V gene data show CDR1 as SGHVS and CDR2 as FQNEAQ. Between the trimmed V and J ends, which lost 1 base and 2 bases, there was a span of 12 bases. The CDR3 covers 16 residues. The CDR3 nucleotides are TGTGCCAGCAGCTTAGTTGGAGGGGAAACCAAAAACATTCAGTACTTC. As protein: CASSLVGGETKNIQYF.

V and J are TRBV4-3 and TRBJ2-2, with TRBD1 matching 8 bases. The V gene's germline CDR1 is LGHNA and CDR2 YSLEER. The junction had 10 bases not matched to a gene; V was cut back by 4 bases and J by 0 bases. The CDR3 is 18 amino acids. CDR3 region: CASSRTGSRSANTGELFF. CDR3 DNA sequence: TGCGCCAGCAGCCGGACAGGGAGTCGGTCCGCGAACACCGGGGAGCTGTTTTTT.

J is TRBJ1-1 and V is TRBV7-9, with TRBD1 matching 7 bases. J gave up 5 bases and V 7 bases, and 7 bases lay outside the gene matches. The CDR3 runs 13 residues. Germline CDR1 SEHNR, CDR2 FQNEAQ (reference sequence). The CDR3 loop is CASTETGHTEAFF. The CDR3 DNA follows: TGTGCCAGCACCGAGACAGGGCATACTGAAGCTTTCTTT.

The chain couples TRBV7-3 to TRBJ2-1, with D possibly being TRBD1 (6 bases). The V end lost 4 bases, the J end lost 7 bases, and 8 bases lay between the germline ends. Per germline, CDR1 SGHTA and CDR2 FQGTGA. This CDR3 has 12 residues. CDR3 loop: CASSSQGNEQFF. Here the CDR3 DNA reads TGTGCCAGCAGCTCCCAGGGGAATGAGCAGTTCTTC. Filled out from reference TRBV7-3 and TRBJ2-1, the complete variable domain reads GAGVSQTPSNKVTEKGKYVELRCDPISGHTALYWYRQSLGQGPEFLIYFQGTGAADDSGLPNDRFFAVRPEGSVSTLKIQRTERGDSAVYLCASSSQGNEQFFGPGTRLTVL.

V usage is TRBV3-1 (or the pseudogene TRBV3-2) and J usage is TRBJ1-1; TRBD1 is a possible D gene (5 bases). The germline CDR1 and CDR2 sequences are LGHDT and YNNKEL (reference sequence). Deletions cut 4 bases from V and 7 bases from J, with 16 bases between. The CDR3 runs 14 residues. CDR3 loop: CASSLVQGGSEAFF. CDR3 coding DNA: TGTGCCAGCAGCCTGGTCCAGGGAGGGAGTGAAGCTTTCTTT.

This rearrangement joins TRBV5-1 to TRBJ1-2; D may be TRBD1 (5 bases). Trimming removed 0 bases at V and 8 bases at J, with 17 bases between. This CDR3 contains 15 residues. Germline V CDR1 and CDR2: SGHRS, YFSETQ. CDR3 loop: CASSLETVGVGGYTF. The CDR3 DNA follows: TGCGCCAGCAGCTTGGAGACAGTTGGTGTTGGCGGCTACACCTTC.

This clone was counted a single time. This chain links TRBV30 with TRBJ1-2, with a weak D call TRBD1 (6 bases). V shed 6 bases and J shed 5 bases, with 22 bases lying between them. This CDR3 has 15 residues. In germline, CDR1 is GTSNPN, CDR2 SVGIG (reference sequence). For the CDR3, the DNA is TGTGCCTGCAATAAACAGGGACCGGGGCGGTATGGCTACACCTTC. As protein: CACNKQGPGRYGYTF.

In DNA form, the CDR3 reads TGTGCCAGTATAGCCAAAAACATTCAGTACTTC. This sequence encodes CASIAKNIQYF. This sequence joins TRBV25-1 and TRBJ2-4, with D unclear. V shed 9 bases and J shed 0 bases, with 3 bases lying between them. The germline CDR1 and CDR2 sequences are MGHDK and SYGVNS. The CDR3 contains 11 residues.

This clone has only one observation. The genes are TRBV11-3 and TRBJ2-7, with no clear D. This CDR3 contains 12 residues. V dropped 8 bases and J dropped 5 bases, with 13 bases sitting between them. CDR1 and CDR2 from the germline V gene are SGHNT and YENEEA. The CDR3 loop is CASAKTVNEQYF. The DNA of the CDR3 is TGTGCCAGCGCAAAAACAGTGAACGAGCAGTACTTC.

The rearrangement links TRBV11-3 to TRBJ2-2, with D unresolved. Trimming shortened V by 5 bases and J by 5 bases, and 9 bases separated the two germline ends. Germline values: CDR1 SGHNT, CDR2 YENEEA. The CDR3 has 13 amino acids. The CDR3 coding sequence is TGTGCCAGCAGCACAGCCCCAACCGGGGAGCTGTTTTTT. It codes for CASSTAPTGELFF.

The chain uses TRBV4-2 and TRBJ2-1; a possible D gene is TRBD2 (6 bases). The CDR3 is made up of 16 amino acids. V shed 3 bases and J shed 2 bases, with 14 bases lying between them. CDR1 and CDR2 (germline): LGHNA, YNFKEQ. The CDR3 nucleotides are TGTGCCAGCAGCCAGGGAGCGGGCGGAACCTACAATGAGCAGTTCTTC. Translation: CASSQGAGGTYNEQFF.

The V call is TRBV28, the J call TRBJ2-7; 9 nucleotides line up with TRBD1. V lost 0 bases and J lost 6; bases outside the gene matches: 3. There are 14 residues in the CDR3. Germline V lookup: CDR1 MDHEN, CDR2 SYDVKM. The CDR3 region has the DNA TGTGCCAGCAGTTTATGGGGACAGGGTTCCGAGCAGTACTTC. It is translated as CASSLWGQGSEQYF.

The sample holds one count of this clone. The rearrangement joins TRBV2 to TRBJ2-7; D gene uncertain. Germline V CDR1 and CDR2: SNHLY, FYNNEI. The CDR3 consists of 15 residues. V lost 8 bases and J 0 bases, leaving 17 bases between the germline ends. CDR3 nucleotide sequence: TGTGCCAGCTCTGAAAGTCCGGGTCTCTCCTACGAGCAGTACTTC. As protein: CASSESPGLSYEQYF.

The genes are TRBV6-6 and TRBJ1-1, with D possibly TRBD1 on 5 matching bases. The V gene's germline CDR1 is MNHNY and CDR2 SVGAGI (reference sequence). The V and J ends lost 6 bases and 11 bases respectively, with 13 bases between them. The CDR3 runs 11 residues. In nucleotides, the CDR3 is TGTGCCAGCAGACTAGGGGAGGAGGCTTTCTTT. Protein: CASRLGEEAFF.

This chain connects TRBV9 to TRBJ2-3; possibly TRBD2 for D (5 bases). The germline gives CDR1 SGDLS, CDR2 YYNGEE. V was shortened by 0 bases and J by 0 bases, with 17 bases between the two germline ends. This CDR3 contains 18 residues. DNA of the CDR3: TGTGCCAGCAGCGTAGAAGTCGGGTCGGGAACTAGCACAGATACGCAGTATTTT. The encoded protein is CASSVEVGSGTSTDTQYF.

CDR3 sequence: CASSVLPPRVSYEQYF. The CDR3 nucleotides read TGTGCCAGCAGCGTACTTCCGCCACGGGTCTCCTACGAGCAGTACTTC. The chain joins TRBV9 to TRBJ2-7; D ambiguous. V shed 1 base and J shed 0 bases, with 14 bases lying between them. Germline loops: CDR1 SGDLS, CDR2 YYNGEE. This CDR3 has 16 amino acids. The full variable domain, completed using reference TRBV9 and TRBJ2-7, is DSGVTQTPKHLITATGQRVTLRCSPRSGDLSVYWYQQSLDQGLQFLIQYYNGEERAKGNILERFSAQQFPDLHSELNLSSLELGDSALYFCASSVLPPRVSYEQYFGPGTRLTVT.

V is TRBV7-6 and J is TRBJ2-1; D gene unclear. The CDR3 extends over 13 amino acids. CDR1 and CDR2 (germline): SGHVS, FNYEAQ. V was cut by 5 bases and J by 9 bases, with 14 bases left in between. This CDR3 reads CASSTALSVEQFF. The CDR3 region has the DNA TGTGCCAGCAGCACCGCACTGTCCGTTGAGCAGTTCTTC.

Only one count was recorded for this clone. This chain connects TRBV30 to TRBJ1-1; 8 bases agree with TRBD1. CDR3 length equals 15 residues. Germline V gene lookup returns CDR1 GTSNPN and CDR2 SVGIG (reference sequence). J gave up 5 bases and V 4 bases, and 12 bases lay outside the gene matches. CDR3 sequence: CAWTRVRQGRTEAFF. The CDR3 DNA reads TGTGCCTGGACCCGCGTCCGACAGGGGCGAACTGAAGCTTTCTTT.

The J gene is TRBJ1-6, the V gene TRBV10-3, with 7 bases aligning to TRBD1. Trimming at V came to 6 bases and at J to 9 bases, leaving 5 bases not matched to a gene. This CDR3 is built from 13 residues. From germline, CDR1 is ENHRY and CDR2 SYGVKD. CDR3: CAISQGEVSPLHF. The CDR3 DNA reads as TGTGCCATCAGCCAGGGGGAGGTTTCACCCCTCCACTTT.

The chain is built from TRBV5-1 and TRBJ1-2; 7 nucleotides match TRBD1. Looked up from germline, CDR1 is SGHRS and CDR2 is YFSETQ. This CDR3 has 14 amino acids. V dropped 4 bases and J dropped 3; count of bases not matched to a gene: 6. The CDR3 loop reads CASSTQQGYYGYTF. The DNA for the CDR3 is TGCGCCAGCAGCACACAACAGGGGTACTATGGCTACACCTTC.